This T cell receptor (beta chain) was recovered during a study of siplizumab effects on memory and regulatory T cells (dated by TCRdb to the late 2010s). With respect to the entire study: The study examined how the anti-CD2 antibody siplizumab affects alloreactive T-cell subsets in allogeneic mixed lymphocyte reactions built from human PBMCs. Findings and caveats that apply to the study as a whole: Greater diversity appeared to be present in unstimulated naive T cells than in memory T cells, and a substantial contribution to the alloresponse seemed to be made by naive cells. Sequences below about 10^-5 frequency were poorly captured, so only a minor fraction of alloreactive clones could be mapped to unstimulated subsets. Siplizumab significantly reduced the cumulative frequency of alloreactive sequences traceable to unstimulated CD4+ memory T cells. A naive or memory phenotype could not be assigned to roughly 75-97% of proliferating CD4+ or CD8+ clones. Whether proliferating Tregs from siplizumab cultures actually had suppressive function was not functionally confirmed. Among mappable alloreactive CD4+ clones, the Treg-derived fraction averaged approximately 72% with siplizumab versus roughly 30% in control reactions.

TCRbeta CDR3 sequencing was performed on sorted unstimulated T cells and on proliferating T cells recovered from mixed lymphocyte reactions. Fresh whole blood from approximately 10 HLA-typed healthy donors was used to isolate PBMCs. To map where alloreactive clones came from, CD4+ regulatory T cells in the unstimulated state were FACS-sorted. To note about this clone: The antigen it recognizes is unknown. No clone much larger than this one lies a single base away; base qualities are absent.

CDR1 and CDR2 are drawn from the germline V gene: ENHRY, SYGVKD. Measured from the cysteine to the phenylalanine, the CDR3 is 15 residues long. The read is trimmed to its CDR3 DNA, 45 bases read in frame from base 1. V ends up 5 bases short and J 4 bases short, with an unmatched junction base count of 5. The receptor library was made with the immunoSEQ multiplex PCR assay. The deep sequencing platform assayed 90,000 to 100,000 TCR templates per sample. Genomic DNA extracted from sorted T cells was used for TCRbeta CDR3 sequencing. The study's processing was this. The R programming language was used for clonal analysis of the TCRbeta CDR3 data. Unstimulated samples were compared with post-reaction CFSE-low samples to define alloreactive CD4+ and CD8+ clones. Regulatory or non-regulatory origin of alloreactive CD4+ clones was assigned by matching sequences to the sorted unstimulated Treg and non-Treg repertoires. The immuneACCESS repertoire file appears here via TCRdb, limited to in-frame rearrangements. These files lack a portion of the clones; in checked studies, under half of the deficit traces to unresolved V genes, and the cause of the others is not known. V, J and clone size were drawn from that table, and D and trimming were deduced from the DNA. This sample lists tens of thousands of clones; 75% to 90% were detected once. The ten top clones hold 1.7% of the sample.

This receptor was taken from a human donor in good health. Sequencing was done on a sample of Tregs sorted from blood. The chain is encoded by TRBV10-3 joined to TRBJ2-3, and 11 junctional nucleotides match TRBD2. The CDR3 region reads CAISPSGRKADTQYF. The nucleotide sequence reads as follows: TGTGCCATCAGTCCTAGCGGGAGGAAGGCAGATACGCAGTATTTT.